The 26 T cell receptor beta chains reported below all come from one sample, sequenced in a study of PD-1 blockade in classical Hodgkin lymphoma. Clones were read by immunoSEQ multiplex PCR, and TCRdb kept only the in-frame ones, dropping some. Of approximately 41,000 clones listed, 85% to 90% are singletons. Relapse was seen in all patients after autologous stem cell transplantation, and brentuximab vedotin exposure was variable. Sequences were derived from peripheral blood mononuclear cells (PBMCs), sampled before the second cycle of nivolumab. The receptor set was obtained from a human donor with classical Hodgkin lymphoma.

The chain employs TRBV27 and TRBJ1-6, with TRBD1 matching over 8 bases. The germline CDR1 and CDR2 sequences are MNHEY and SMNVEV (reference sequence). The CDR3 consists of 13 residues. The trim removed 10 bases at V and 9 bases at J, leaving 8 bases unmatched. The CDR3 coding sequence is TGTGCCACCCGTTCGGACAGGGTTTCACCCCTCCACTTT. This encodes CATRSDRVSPLHF.

This rearrangement joins TRBV5-1 to TRBJ1-3, with 8 bases lining up with TRBD1. This CDR3 contains 14 residues. Trimming took 0 bases from V and 4 from J; bases not matched to a gene: 0. Germline assignment: CDR1 SGHRS and CDR2 YFSETQ. For the CDR3, the DNA is TGCGCCAGCAGCTTGGGACAGGGGGGAAACACCATATATTTT. Residues: CASSLGQGGNTIYF.

CDR3 in DNA: TGTGCCAGCAAAACCGGGACAGGTAATAATCGGCAGTACTTC. It encodes CASKTGTGNNRQYF. The chain combines TRBV27 with TRBJ2-7, with TRBD1 identical over 8 bases. Trimming at V came to 7 bases and at J to 9 bases, leaving 14 bases not matched to a gene. The CDR3 sequence is 14 residues long. CDR1 and CDR2 from the germline V gene are MNHEY and SMNVEV (reference sequence).

The J gene is TRBJ2-7, the V gene TRBV7-9; maybe TRBD2 (7 bases). Trimming shortened V by 5 bases and J by 2 bases, and 19 bases separated the two germline ends. CDR1 and CDR2 from the germline V gene are SEHNR and FQNEAQ (reference sequence). There are 16 residues in the CDR3. The CDR3 DNA reads TGTGCCAGCAGCCCCCTCGGGGGGCCGAGAACCTACGAGCAGTACTTC. Its translation: CASSPLGGPRTYEQYF. The full variable domain, its missing parts supplied by reference TRBV7-9 and TRBJ2-7, is DTGVSQNPRHKITKRGQNVTFRCDPISEHNRLYWYRQTLGQGPEFLTYFQNEAQLEKSRLLSDRFSAERPKGSFSTLEIQRTEQGDSAMYLCASSPLGGPRTYEQYFGPGTRLTVT.

CDR3 residues: CASSLVGSYNEQFF. In DNA, the CDR3 is TGTGCCAGCAGCTTGGTCGGCTCCTACAATGAGCAGTTCTTC. This chain joins TRBV5-4 and TRBJ2-1; no clear D. Trimming removed 0 bases from V and 0 bases from J, with 4 bases in between. Germline values: CDR1 SGHNT, CDR2 YYREEE (reference sequence). This CDR3 has 14 residues.

This rearrangement joins TRBV11-2 to TRBJ1-5; TRBD1 aligns across 9 bases. V lost 0 bases and J lost 7; bases outside the gene matches: 10. The V gene's germline CDR1 is SGHAT and CDR2 FQNNGV. The CDR3 is made up of 17 amino acids. The CDR3 region is CASSLDAQGARGQPQHF. The CDR3 nucleotides are TGTGCCAGCAGCTTAGACGCACAGGGGGCTAGGGGACAGCCCCAGCATTTT.

The CDR3: CASSQGRTDTGELFF. The CDR3 DNA reads as TGTGCCAGCAGCCAAGGGCGGACAGACACCGGGGAGCTGTTTTTT. The V gene is TRBV28, the J gene TRBJ2-2; tentative D call: TRBD1 (6 bases). Germline assignment: CDR1 MDHEN and CDR2 SYDVKM. The CDR3 has 15 amino acids. V was clipped by 6 bases and J by 3 bases, with 14 bases between them.

This chain uses TRBV6-1 with TRBJ2-1; perhaps TRBD1 as D (6 bases). V was shortened by 4 bases and J by 1 base, with 17 bases between the two germline ends. The CDR3 runs to 17 residues. Germline assignment: CDR1 MNHNS and CDR2 SASEGT. The CDR3 sequence is CASSVYHRTVSYNEQFF. CDR3 in DNA: TGTGCCAGCAGTGTGTATCATCGGACAGTTTCCTACAATGAGCAGTTCTTC.

The chain combines TRBV7-6 with TRBJ2-6; the D is unclear. The ends were cut back, 3 bases at V and 0 bases at J, with 9 bases in the middle. Germline V gives CDR1 SGHVS, CDR2 FNYEAQ. This CDR3 contains 16 residues. In nucleotides, the CDR3 is TGTGCCAGCAGCTTTTGGCCGCGCTCTGGGGCCAACGTCCTGACTTTC. This translates into CASSFWPRSGANVLTF.

The rearrangement joins TRBV18 to TRBJ1-5, with 8 nucleotides matching TRBD1. From germline, CDR1 is KGHSH and CDR2 LQKENI. The junction had 5 bases not matched to a gene; V was cut back by 2 bases and J by 5 bases. The CDR3 is 15 amino acids. Here the CDR3 DNA reads TGTGCCAGCTCACCAACAGGGGGGGGAGATCAGCCCCAGCATTTT. Translating gives CASSPTGGGDQPQHF.

The gene calls are TRBV27 and TRBJ2-2; D gene ambiguous. CDR1 and CDR2 from the germline V gene are MNHEY and SMNVEV (reference sequence). The CDR3 is 12 residues long. V lost 3 bases and J 7 bases, leaving 6 bases between the germline ends. The CDR3 DNA is TGTGCCAGCAGTTTTCAAGGCGGGGAGCTGTTTTTT. This codes for CASSFQGGELFF.

This clone was detected once. This chain uses TRBV29-1 with TRBJ2-7, with 7 bases that match TRBD2. CDR1 SQVTM and CDR2 ANQGSEA come from the germline V gene. The CDR3 contains 13 residues. V lost 4 bases, J lost 0 bases, and 3 bases stayed unmatched. CDR3 region: CSVGGRGSYEQYF. CDR3 DNA sequence: TGCAGCGTTGGAGGGAGGGGCTCCTACGAGCAGTACTTC.

This chain joins TRBV5-1 and TRBJ2-5, with D hard to call. Germline V CDR1 and CDR2: SGHRS, YFSETQ. V was clipped by 0 bases and J by 1 base, with 7 bases between them. This CDR3 is 14 amino acids long. The CDR3 here is CASSLVGLQETQYF. Written as DNA, the CDR3 is TGCGCCAGCAGCTTGGTGGGCCTCCAAGAGACCCAGTACTTC.

J is TRBJ2-7 and V is TRBV28; D not certain. Trimming removed 6 bases from V and 3 bases from J, with 12 bases in between. Germline V CDR1 and CDR2: MDHEN, SYDVKM. This CDR3 is built from 13 residues. CDR3 in DNA: TGTGCCAGCAGCCTGCAGGTTCTCTACGAGCAGTACTTC. Its protein is CASSLQVLYEQYF.

This clone was found once. This chain joins TRBV7-9 and TRBJ2-1, with 8 bases fitting TRBD1. Germline CDR1 SEHNR, CDR2 FQNEAQ (reference sequence). This CDR3 region has 17 residues. V shed 3 bases, J shed 1 base, and the junction held 8 bases outside the gene matches. Here the CDR3 reads CASSLGQGAYSYNEQFF. CDR3 nucleotide sequence: TGTGCCAGCAGCTTGGGGCAGGGGGCCTATTCCTACAATGAGCAGTTCTTC.

V gene TRBV11-3 combines with J gene TRBJ2-7, with D perhaps TRBD1 (6 bases). CDR1 and CDR2 from the germline V gene are SGHNT and YENEEA. The V gene lost 1 base and the J gene lost 5 bases, with 9 bases spanning the gap. This CDR3 spans 13 amino acids. The CDR3 DNA is TGTGCCAGCAGCTTAGCAGGGGTCGACGAGCAGTACTTC. Translated, it gives CASSLAGVDEQYF. The full variable domain, completed using reference TRBV11-3 and TRBJ2-7, is EAGVVQSPRYKIIEKKQPVAFWCNPISGHNTLYWYLQNLGQGPELLIRYENEEAVDDSQLPKDRFSAERLKGVDSTLKIQPAELGDSAVYLCASSLAGVDEQYFGPGTRLTVT.

The genes are TRBV6-1 and TRBJ1-2; TRBD1 agrees at 9 bases. Germline assignment: CDR1 MNHNS and CDR2 SASEGT. V trimming: 3 bases; J trimming: 3 bases; junction bases outside the gene matches: 5. The CDR3 runs to 15 residues. DNA for the CDR3: TGTGCCAGCAGTGAGGGACAGGGTCGAGACTATGGCTACACCTTC. Protein product: CASSEGQGRDYGYTF.

This clone occurred a few times. V gene TRBV5-1 combines with J gene TRBJ1-3, with TRBD1 as a possible D gene (5 bases). Germline loops: CDR1 SGHRS, CDR2 YFSETQ. V lost 4 bases and J lost 0, with 8 bases in between. The CDR3 totals 14 residues. The CDR3 sequence: CASSVGVSGNTIYF. CDR3 DNA: TGCGCCAGCAGCGTAGGGGTCTCTGGAAACACCATATATTTT.

The V gene is TRBV10-3, the J gene TRBJ2-1, with 8 bases identical to TRBD2. After removal of 6 bases from V and 2 bases from J, the junction contained 3 bases not matched to a gene. The CDR3 contains 14 residues. Germline lookup yields CDR1 ENHRY and CDR2 SYGVKD. Written as DNA, the CDR3 is TGTGCCATCAGCCGGACTAGCACCTACAATGAGCAGTTCTTC. Its translation is CAISRTSTYNEQFF.

The rearrangement joins TRBV12-5 to TRBJ1-2; 8 positions match TRBD1. The trim removed 5 bases at V and 4 bases at J, leaving 6 bases unmatched. Per the germline V gene, CDR1 is LGHNT and CDR2 is FRNRAP. CDR3 length equals 14 residues. The CDR3 DNA sequence: TGTGCTAGTGGTGCTGCAGGGGGCCTCTATGGCTACACCTTC. Amino acid sequence: CASGAAGGLYGYTF.

The chain carries TRBV18 and TRBJ1-2, with 9 bases identical to TRBD1. Trimming took 1 base from V and 0 from J; bases not matched to a gene: 12. This CDR3 has 19 residues. Germline CDR1 and CDR2: KGHSH and LQKENI. The DNA of the CDR3 is TGTGCCAGCTCACCACTTTCGGGACAGGGCATGGGAGCTAACTATGGCTACACCTTC. Its translation is CASSPLSGQGMGANYGYTF. Full variable domain (remainder filled in from reference TRBV18 and TRBJ1-2): NAGVMQNPRHLVRRRGQEARLRCSPMKGHSHVYWYRQLPEEGLKFMVYLQKENIIDESGMPKERFSAEFPKEGPSILRIQQVVRGDSAAYFCASSPLSGQGMGANYGYTFGSGTRLTVV.

V gene TRBV9 combines with J gene TRBJ2-4; D might be TRBD2 (5 bases). Trimming removed 0 bases at V and 6 bases at J, with 7 bases between. The length of the CDR3 is 13 residues. Germline V lookup: CDR1 SGDLS, CDR2 YYNGEE. This chain's CDR3 is CASSVGGSNIQYF. CDR3 bases: TGTGCCAGCAGCGTAGGAGGGTCAAACATTCAGTACTTC.

This sequence joins TRBV25-1 and TRBJ1-2, with D possibly being TRBD1 (6 bases). There are 14 residues in the CDR3. Germline loops: CDR1 MGHDK, CDR2 SYGVNS. V lost 6 bases to trimming and J lost 8 bases, with 19 bases between them. The CDR3 DNA sequence: TGTGCCAGCAGCAGACAGGACTCAACCGCGGGCTACACCTTC. Translating gives CASSRQDSTAGYTF.

This chain links TRBV5-1 with TRBJ2-1; TRBD2 aligns across 10 bases. Germline trimming cut 0 bases from V and 8 bases from J; bases unmatched to any gene: 8. CDR3 length: 16 amino acids. Germline V CDR1 and CDR2: SGHRS, YFSETQ. The CDR3 protein is CASSLDQAGGWDEQFF. The CDR3 coding sequence is TGCGCCAGCAGCTTGGACCAAGCGGGAGGGTGGGATGAGCAGTTCTTC.

This sequence joins TRBV6-1 and TRBJ2-1; D remains ambiguous. The CDR3 covers 16 residues. V was trimmed by 1 base and J by 2 bases, leaving 12 bases between them. Per the germline V gene, CDR1 is MNHNS and CDR2 is SASEGT. CDR3 bases: TGTGCCAGCAGTGAAGGTGTAGCAGGCCCCTACAATGAGCAGTTCTTC. Translation: CASSEGVAGPYNEQFF.

The chain joins TRBV7-9 to TRBJ2-1; TRBD2 matches 8 bases. Looked up from germline, CDR1 is SEHNR and CDR2 is FQNEAQ (reference sequence). The CDR3 covers 15 residues. The V segment lost 6 bases and the J segment 4 bases; nucleotides outside the gene matches: 8. CDR3 coding DNA: TGTGCCAGCAGTCGATCCGTAGCGGGGTACAATGAGCAGTTCTTC. Its protein is CASSRSVAGYNEQFF.